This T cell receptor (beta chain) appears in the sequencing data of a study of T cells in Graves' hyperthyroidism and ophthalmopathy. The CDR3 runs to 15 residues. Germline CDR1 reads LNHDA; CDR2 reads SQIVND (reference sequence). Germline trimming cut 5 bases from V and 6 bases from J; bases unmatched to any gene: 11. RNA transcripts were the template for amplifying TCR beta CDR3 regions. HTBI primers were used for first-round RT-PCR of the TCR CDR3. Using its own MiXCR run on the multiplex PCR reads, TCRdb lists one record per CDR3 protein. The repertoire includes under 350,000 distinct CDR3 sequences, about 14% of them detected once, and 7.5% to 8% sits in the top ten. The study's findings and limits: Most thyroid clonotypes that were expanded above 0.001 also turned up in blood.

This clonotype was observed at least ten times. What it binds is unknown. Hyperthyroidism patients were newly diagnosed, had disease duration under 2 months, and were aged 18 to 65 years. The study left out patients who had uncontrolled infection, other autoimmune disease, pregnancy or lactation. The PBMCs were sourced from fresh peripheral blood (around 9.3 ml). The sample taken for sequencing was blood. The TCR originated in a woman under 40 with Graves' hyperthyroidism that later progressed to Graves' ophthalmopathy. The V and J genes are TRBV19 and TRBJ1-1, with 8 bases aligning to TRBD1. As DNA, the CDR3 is TGTGCCAGTAGTCACGCAGGGGGCTTGTCCCCTGAAGCTTTCTTT. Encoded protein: CASSHAGGLSPEAFF.